This T cell receptor (beta chain) was profiled in a study of blood T cell repertoires in COVID-19. This clone showed up just a few times. TCRdb keeps only in-frame clones here, not all; method: immunoSEQ multiplex PCR. The profile covers around 130,000 clones, with roughly 79% appearing a single time and under 14% taken by the ten largest. V lost 4 bases, J lost 4 bases, and 13 bases lay in between. In germline, CDR1 is SQVTM, CDR2 ANQGSEA. The CDR3 totals 13 residues. The source is a human donor in a cohort sampled during active COVID-19. The material sequenced was peripheral blood. The chain has TRBV29-1 and TRBJ1-2; D is perhaps TRBD1 (6 bases). The CDR3: CSVGTDTGYGYTF. The CDR3 DNA reads TGCAGCGTTGGGACAGACACAGGCTATGGCTACACCTTC.